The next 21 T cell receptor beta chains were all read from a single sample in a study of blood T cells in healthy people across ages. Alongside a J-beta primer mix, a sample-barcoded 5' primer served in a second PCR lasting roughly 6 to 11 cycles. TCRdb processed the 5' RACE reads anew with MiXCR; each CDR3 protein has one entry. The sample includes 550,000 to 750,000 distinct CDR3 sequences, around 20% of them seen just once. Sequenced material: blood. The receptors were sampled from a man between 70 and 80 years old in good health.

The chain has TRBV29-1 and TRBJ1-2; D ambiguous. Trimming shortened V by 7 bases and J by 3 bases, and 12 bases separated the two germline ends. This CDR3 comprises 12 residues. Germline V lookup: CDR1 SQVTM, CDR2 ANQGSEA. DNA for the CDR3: TGCAGCGCCCTCAGGCCGGACTATGGCTACACCTTC. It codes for CSALRPDYGYTF.

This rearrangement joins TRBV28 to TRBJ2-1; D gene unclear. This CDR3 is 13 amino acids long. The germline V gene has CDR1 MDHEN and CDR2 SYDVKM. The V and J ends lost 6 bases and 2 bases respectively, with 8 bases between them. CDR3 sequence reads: CASRVGTYNEQFF. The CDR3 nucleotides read TGTGCCAGCAGGGTTGGGACCTACAATGAGCAGTTCTTC.

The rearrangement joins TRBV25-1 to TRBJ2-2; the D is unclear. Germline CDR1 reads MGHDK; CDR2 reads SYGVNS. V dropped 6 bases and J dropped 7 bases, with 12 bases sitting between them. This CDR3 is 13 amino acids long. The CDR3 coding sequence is TGTGCCAGCAGCGCGACCGGATTCGGGGAGCTGTTTTTT. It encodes CASSATGFGELFF.

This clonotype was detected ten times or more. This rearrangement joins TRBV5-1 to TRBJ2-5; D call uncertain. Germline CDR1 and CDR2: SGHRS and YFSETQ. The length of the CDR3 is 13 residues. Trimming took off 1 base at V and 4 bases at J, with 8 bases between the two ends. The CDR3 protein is CASSLTSTETQYF. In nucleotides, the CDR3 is TGCGCCAGCAGCTTGACATCGACAGAGACCCAGTACTTC. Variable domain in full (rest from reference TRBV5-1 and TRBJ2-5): KAGVTQTPRYLIKTRGQQVTLSCSPISGHRSVSWYQQTPGQGLQFLFEYFSETQRNKGNFPGRFSGRQFSNSRSEMNVSTLELGDSALYLCASSLTSTETQYFGPGTRLLVL.

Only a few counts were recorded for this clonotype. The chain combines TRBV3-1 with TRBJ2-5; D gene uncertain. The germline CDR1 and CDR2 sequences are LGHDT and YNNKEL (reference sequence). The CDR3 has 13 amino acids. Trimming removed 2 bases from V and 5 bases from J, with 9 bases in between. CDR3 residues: CASSQSGPETQYF. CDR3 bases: TGTGCCAGCAGCCAATCCGGTCCCGAGACCCAGTACTTC.

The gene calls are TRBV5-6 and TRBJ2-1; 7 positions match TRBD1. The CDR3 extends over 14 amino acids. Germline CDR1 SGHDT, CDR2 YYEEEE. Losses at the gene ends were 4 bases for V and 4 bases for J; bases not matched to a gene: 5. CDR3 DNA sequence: TGTGCCAGCAGCGCAGGGGGATTTTACAATGAGCAGTTCTTC. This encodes CASSAGGFYNEQFF. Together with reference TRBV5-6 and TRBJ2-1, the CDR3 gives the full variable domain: DAGVTQSPTHLIKTRGQQVTLRCSPKSGHDTVSWYQQALGQGPQFIFQYYEEEERQRGNFPDRFSGHQFPNYSSELNVNALLLGDSALYLCASSAGGFYNEQFFGPGTRLTVL.

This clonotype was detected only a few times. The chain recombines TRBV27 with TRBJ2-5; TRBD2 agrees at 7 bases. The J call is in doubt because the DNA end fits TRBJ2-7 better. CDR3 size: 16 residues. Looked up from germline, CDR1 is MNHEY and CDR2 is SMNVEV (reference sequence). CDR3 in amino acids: CASSTRFQRDPYEQYF. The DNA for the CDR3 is TGTGCCAGCAGTACCCGTTTCCAGCGGGACCCCTACGAGCAGTACTTC.

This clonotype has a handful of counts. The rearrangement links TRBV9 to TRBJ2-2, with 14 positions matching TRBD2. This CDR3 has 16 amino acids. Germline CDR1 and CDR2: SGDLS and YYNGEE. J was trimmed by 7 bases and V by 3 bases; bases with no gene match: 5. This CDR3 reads CASSARTSGGNGELFF. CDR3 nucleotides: TGTGCCAGCAGCGCGAGGACTAGCGGGGGGAACGGGGAGCTGTTTTTT.

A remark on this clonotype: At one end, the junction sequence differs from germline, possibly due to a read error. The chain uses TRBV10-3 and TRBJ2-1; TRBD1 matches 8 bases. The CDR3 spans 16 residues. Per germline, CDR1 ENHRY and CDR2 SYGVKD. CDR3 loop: CAISESAGGSYNGQFF. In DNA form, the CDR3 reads TGTGCCATCAGTGAGTCCGCAGGGGGCTCCTACAATGGGCAGTTCTTC.

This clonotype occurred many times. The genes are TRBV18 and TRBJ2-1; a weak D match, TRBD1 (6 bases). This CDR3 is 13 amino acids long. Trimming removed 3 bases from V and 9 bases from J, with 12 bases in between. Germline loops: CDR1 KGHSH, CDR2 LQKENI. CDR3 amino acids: CASSPLRGTEQFF. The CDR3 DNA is TGTGCCAGCTCACCGCTAAGGGGGACTGAGCAGTTCTTC.

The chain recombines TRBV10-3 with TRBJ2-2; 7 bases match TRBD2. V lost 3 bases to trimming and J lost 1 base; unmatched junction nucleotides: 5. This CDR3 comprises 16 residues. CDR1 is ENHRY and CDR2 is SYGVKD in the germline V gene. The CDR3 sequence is CAISEVSSGNTGELFF. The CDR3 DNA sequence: TGTGCCATCAGTGAAGTATCTAGCGGGAACACCGGGGAGCTGTTTTTT.

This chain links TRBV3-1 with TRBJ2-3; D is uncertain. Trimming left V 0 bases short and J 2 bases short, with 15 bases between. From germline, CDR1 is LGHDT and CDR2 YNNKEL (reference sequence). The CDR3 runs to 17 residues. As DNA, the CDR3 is TGTGCCAGCAGCCAAGATGTCGGAGCCGCCTCCACAGATACGCAGTATTTT. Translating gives CASSQDVGAASTDTQYF.

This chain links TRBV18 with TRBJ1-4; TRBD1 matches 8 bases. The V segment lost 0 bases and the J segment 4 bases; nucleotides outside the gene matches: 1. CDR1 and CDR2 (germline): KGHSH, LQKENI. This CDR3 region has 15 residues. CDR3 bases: TGTGCCAGCTCACCACCGGGACAGGATAATGAAAAACTGTTTTTT. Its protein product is CASSPPGQDNEKLFF.

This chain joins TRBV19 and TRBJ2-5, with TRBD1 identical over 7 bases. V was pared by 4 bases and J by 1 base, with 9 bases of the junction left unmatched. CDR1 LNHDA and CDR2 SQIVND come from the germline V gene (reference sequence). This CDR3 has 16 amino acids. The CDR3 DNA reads TGTGCCAGTAGTACCGTCGGGGACAGCTTCCAAGAGACCCAGTACTTC. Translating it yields CASSTVGDSFQETQYF.

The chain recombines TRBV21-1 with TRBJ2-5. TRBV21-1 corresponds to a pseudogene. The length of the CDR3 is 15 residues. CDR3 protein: CASSSSTYPQETQYF. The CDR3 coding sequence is TGTGCCAGCAGCAGCTCTACGTACCCCCAAGAGACCCAGTACTTC.

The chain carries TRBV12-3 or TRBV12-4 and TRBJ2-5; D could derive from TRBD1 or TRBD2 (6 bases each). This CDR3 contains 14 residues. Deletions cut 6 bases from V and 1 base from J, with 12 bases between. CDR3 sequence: CASRLRGGQETQYF. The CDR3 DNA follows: TGTGCCAGCAGACTCAGGGGAGGCCAAGAGACCCAGTACTTC.

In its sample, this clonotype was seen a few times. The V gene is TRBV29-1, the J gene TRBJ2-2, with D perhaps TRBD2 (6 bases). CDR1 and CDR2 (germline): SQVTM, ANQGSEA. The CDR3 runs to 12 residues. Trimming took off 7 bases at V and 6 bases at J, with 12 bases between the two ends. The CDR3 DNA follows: TGCAGCGCATGGAGGGAGGCCGGGGAGCTGTTTTTT. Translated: CSAWREAGELFF.

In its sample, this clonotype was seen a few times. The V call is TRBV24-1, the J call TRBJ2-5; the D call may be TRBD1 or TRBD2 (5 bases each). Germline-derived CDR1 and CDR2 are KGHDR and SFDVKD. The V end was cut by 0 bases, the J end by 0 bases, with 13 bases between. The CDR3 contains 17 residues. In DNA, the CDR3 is TGTGCCACCAGTGATTTGGGGACGGCGGACCACCAAGAGACCCAGTACTTC. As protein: CATSDLGTADHQETQYF.

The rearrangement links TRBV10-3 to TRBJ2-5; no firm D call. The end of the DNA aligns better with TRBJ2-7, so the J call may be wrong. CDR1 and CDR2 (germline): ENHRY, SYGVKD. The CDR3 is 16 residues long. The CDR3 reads CAISESRARSSYEQYF. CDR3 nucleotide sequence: TGTGCCATCAGTGAGTCTAGGGCCAGGAGCTCCTACGAGCAGTACTTC.

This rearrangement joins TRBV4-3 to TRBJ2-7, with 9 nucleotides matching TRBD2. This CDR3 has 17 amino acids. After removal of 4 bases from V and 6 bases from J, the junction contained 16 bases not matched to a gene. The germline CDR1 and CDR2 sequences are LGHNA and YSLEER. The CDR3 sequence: CASSPAPNSGSRREQYF. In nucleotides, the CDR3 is TGCGCCAGCAGCCCAGCCCCTAATAGCGGGAGTCGTCGCGAGCAGTACTTC.

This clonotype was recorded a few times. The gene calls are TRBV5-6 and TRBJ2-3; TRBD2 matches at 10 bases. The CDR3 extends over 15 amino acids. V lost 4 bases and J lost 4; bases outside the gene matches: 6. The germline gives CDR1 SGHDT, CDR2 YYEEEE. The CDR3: CASSPSGRVADTQYF. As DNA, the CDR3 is TGTGCCAGCAGCCCTAGCGGGAGAGTCGCAGATACGCAGTATTTT.